This entry concerns a single T cell receptor (beta chain). The V end lost 2 bases, the J end lost 0 bases, and 3 bases lay between the germline ends. The CDR3 has 13 amino acids. Looked up from germline, CDR1 is SGHDT and CDR2 is YYEEEE. The source of the sample is a study of cytomegalovirus exposure and HLA in healthy donors. Background on the study: Roughly 179 million T cells yielded more than 90 million unique TCR beta sequences, as an earlier analysis found. The Caucasian-associated ancestry cluster held roughly 81% of around 380 genotyped donors.

The PCR made use of 60 Vbeta and 13 Jbeta primers. Method: immunoSEQ multiplex PCR; TCRdb's copy keeps in-frame clones and lacks some. The sample has roughly 150,000 clones, nearly 70% seen once. This clonotype originated in a man aged 25-45 years in good health and CMV-seropositive. The chain links TRBV5-6 to TRBJ1-5, with unresolved D. Sequencing was carried out using PBMCs. The CDR3 DNA reads TGTGCCAGCAGCTTCTCTAGCAATCAGCCCCAGCATTTT. This gives the protein CASSFSSNQPQHF.